A single sample is the source of the 17 T cell receptor beta chains below, sequenced in a study of Ad26.COV2.S vaccination and SARS-CoV-2 variants. The treatment was: about 20 received Ad26.COV2.S at low or high dose, single or two shots; about 5 received placebo; per-sample allocation not given. Repertoires come from day 63 after the first vaccine or placebo injection. Clones were sequenced by immunoSEQ multiplex PCR, and TCRdb holds only the in-frame ones, with some missing. This table has roughly 240,000 clones, roughly 90% appearing once. The sequences come from peripheral blood, collected in a trial of Ad26.COV2.S vaccine versus placebo. The receptors were gathered from a person aged 18-65 years who received the Ad26.COV2.S COVID-19 vaccine or a placebo.

This sequence joins TRBV5-1 and TRBJ1-5; D is perhaps TRBD1 (6 bases). This CDR3 comprises 16 residues. Deletions cut 4 bases from V and 3 bases from J, with 17 bases between. Germline CDR1 SGHRS, CDR2 YFSETQ. The chain's CDR3 is CASSPRGGGANQPQHF. The CDR3 DNA reads TGCGCCAGCAGCCCCCGGGGCGGGGGCGCCAATCAGCCCCAGCATTTT.

The chain employs TRBV13 and TRBJ2-7; 10 positions agree with TRBD1. CDR3 length: 14 amino acids. Germline-derived CDR1 and CDR2 are PRHDT and FYEKMQ (reference sequence). V was clipped by 3 bases and J by 5 bases; unmatched bases: 4. This CDR3 reads CASSFAGTGDEQYF. DNA of the CDR3: TGTGCCAGCAGCTTTGCCGGGACAGGGGACGAGCAGTACTTC. Combining the CDR3 with reference TRBV13 and TRBJ2-7 gives the whole variable domain AAGVIQSPRHLIKEKRETATLKCYPIPRHDTVYWYQQGPGQDPQFLISFYEKMQSDKGSIPDRFSAQQFSDYHSELNMSSLELGDSALYFCASSFAGTGDEQYFGPGTRLTVT.

V gene TRBV7-3 combines with J gene TRBJ2-7; D may be TRBD1 or TRBD2 (5 bases each). V was clipped by 3 bases and J by 2 bases, with 11 bases between them. The CDR3 is 14 amino acids. Germline CDR1 is SGHTA and CDR2 is FQGTGA. CDR3 in amino acids: CASSFEGPTYEQYF. The CDR3 bases are TGTGCCAGCAGCTTTGAGGGGCCGACCTACGAGCAGTACTTC.

The chain uses TRBV6-6 and TRBJ1-1; maybe TRBD1 (6 bases). Germline V lookup: CDR1 MNHNY, CDR2 SVGAGI (reference sequence). Trimming removed 0 bases from V and 7 bases from J, with 12 bases in between. The CDR3 contains 14 residues. In nucleotides, the CDR3 is TGTGCCAGCAGTTACTCAGGGGGGGCAGTTGAAGCTTTCTTT. It encodes CASSYSGGAVEAFF.

This clone has a single count. The chain has TRBV7-2 and TRBJ2-5; TRBD2 matches 7 bases. Losses at the gene ends were 5 bases for V and 1 base for J; bases not matched to a gene: 4. Germline lookup yields CDR1 SGHTA and CDR2 FQGNSA. This CDR3 has 14 residues. The CDR3 DNA reads TGTGCCAGCAGCCCTGGGACTATCCAAGAGACCCAGTACTTC. This sequence encodes CASSPGTIQETQYF.

The table lists this clone with a count of one. This chain links TRBV10-2 with TRBJ2-3, with a weak D call TRBD2 (6 bases). Germline V gene sequence: CDR1 WSHSY, CDR2 SAAADI. The CDR3 has 14 amino acids. V gave up 8 bases and J gave up 2 bases, with 14 bases separating them. The CDR3 here is CASDPGDLTDTQYF. In DNA, the CDR3 is TGCGCCAGCGACCCGGGGGACCTCACAGATACGCAGTATTTT.

This clone was counted once. V and J are TRBV6-5 and TRBJ1-6; the match to TRBD1 covers 7 bases. J gave up 10 bases and V 9 bases, and 12 bases lay outside the gene matches. This CDR3 has 14 amino acids. CDR1 is MNHEY, CDR2 SVGAGI, per germline. CDR3 amino acids: CARHETGVGSPLHF. CDR3 DNA: TGTGCCAGACACGAAACAGGGGTCGGATCACCCCTCCACTTT.

This clone turned up a few times. This chain connects TRBV7-9 to TRBJ1-1, with D uncertain. The CDR3 loop spans 14 amino acids. V lost 3 bases and J lost 4, with 12 bases in between. Germline-derived CDR1 and CDR2 are SEHNR and FQNEAQ (reference sequence). DNA of the CDR3: TGTGCCAGCAGCTTGACTGGTCGTAGCACTGAAGCTTTCTTT. This sequence encodes CASSLTGRSTEAFF.

This chain joins TRBV28 and TRBJ1-6; D gene uncertain. Germline V gene data show CDR1 as MDHEN and CDR2 as SYDVKM. Trimming took 6 bases from V and 5 from J, leaving 11 bases between them. The CDR3 consists of 14 residues. The CDR3 protein is CASRPGPNNSPLHF. DNA for the CDR3: TGTGCCAGCAGACCTGGACCGAATAATTCACCCCTCCACTTT.

The V gene is TRBV6-1, the J gene TRBJ1-2; D is unresolved. The CDR3 has 16 amino acids. Germline V lookup: CDR1 MNHNS, CDR2 SASEGT. V was shortened by 3 bases and J by 0 bases, with 14 bases between the two germline ends. Here the CDR3 DNA reads TGTGCCAGCAGTGATCGGGTGGGTCCCGCTAACTATGGCTACACCTTC. Its translation: CASSDRVGPANYGYTF.

This rearrangement joins TRBV20-1 to TRBJ2-2; the D is unclear. The CDR3 is 13 residues long. V lost 6 bases and J lost 1, with 9 bases in between. Germline CDR1 is DFQATT and CDR2 is SNEGSKA (reference sequence). CDR3 amino acids: CSASPQNTGELFF. The CDR3 DNA follows: TGCAGTGCCAGTCCGCAGAACACCGGGGAGCTGTTTTTT.

This clone was observed once. This chain connects TRBV11-3 to TRBJ2-2, with D possibly matching TRBD1 (6 bases). Deletions cut 5 bases from V and 3 bases from J, with 16 bases between. The CDR3 runs 16 residues. Germline CDR1 and CDR2: SGHNT and YENEEA. In nucleotides, the CDR3 is TGTGCCAGCAGCGACCCGTGGGGGCAGTACACCGGGGAGCTGTTTTTT. Translating gives CASSDPWGQYTGELFF.

The chain couples TRBV9 to TRBJ1-4; D is ambiguous. Germline lookup yields CDR1 SGDLS and CDR2 YYNGEE. The CDR3 consists of 15 residues. Trimming took off 0 bases at V and 0 bases at J, with 6 bases between the two ends. The CDR3 nucleotides read TGTGCCAGCAGCGTAGATATAGCAACTAATGAAAAACTGTTTTTT. It is translated as CASSVDIATNEKLFF. The variable domain in full, with the rest retrieved from reference TRBV9 and TRBJ1-4, is DSGVTQTPKHLITATGQRVTLRCSPRSGDLSVYWYQQSLDQGLQFLIQYYNGEERAKGNILERFSAQQFPDLHSELNLSSLELGDSALYFCASSVDIATNEKLFFGSGTQLSVL.

The chain uses TRBV4-3 and TRBJ2-4, with 10 bases identical to TRBD1. J lost 15 bases, V lost 6 bases, and 14 bases had no gene match. The CDR3 is 14 amino acids. Germline CDR1 LGHNA, CDR2 YSLEER. The CDR3 here is CASSIATGGGDRYF. The DNA for the CDR3 is TGCGCCAGCAGTATCGCGACAGGGGGCGGTGATCGGTACTTC.

V and J are TRBV5-4 and TRBJ1-1, with 7 bases aligning to TRBD1. CDR3 length: 13 residues. With 4 bases clipped from V and 4 bases from J, the junction kept 4 bases outside the gene matches. Looked up from germline, CDR1 is SGHNT and CDR2 is YYREEE (reference sequence). CDR3 region: CASSPQGGTEAFF. For the CDR3, the DNA is TGTGCCAGCAGCCCCCAGGGGGGCACTGAAGCTTTCTTT.

This clone has just one count. The chain links TRBV6-5 to TRBJ2-2, with TRBD1 as a possible D gene (6 bases). The germline V gene encodes CDR1 MNHEY and CDR2 SVGAGI. V shed 0 bases and J shed 3 bases, with 11 bases lying between them. This CDR3 has 16 residues. For the CDR3, the DNA is TGTGCCAGCAGTTACTCGAGTCAGGGGTACACCGGGGAGCTGTTTTTT. Translated, it gives CASSYSSQGYTGELFF.

The chain recombines TRBV5-1 with TRBJ2-7; D ambiguous. This CDR3 spans 15 amino acids. Germline CDR1 and CDR2: SGHRS and YFSETQ. The V end was cut by 2 bases, the J end by 5 bases, with 17 bases between. The DNA of the CDR3 is TGCGCCAGCAGCTTTGGAGACAATGGGCTGGACGAGCAGTACTTC. The encoded protein is CASSFGDNGLDEQYF.